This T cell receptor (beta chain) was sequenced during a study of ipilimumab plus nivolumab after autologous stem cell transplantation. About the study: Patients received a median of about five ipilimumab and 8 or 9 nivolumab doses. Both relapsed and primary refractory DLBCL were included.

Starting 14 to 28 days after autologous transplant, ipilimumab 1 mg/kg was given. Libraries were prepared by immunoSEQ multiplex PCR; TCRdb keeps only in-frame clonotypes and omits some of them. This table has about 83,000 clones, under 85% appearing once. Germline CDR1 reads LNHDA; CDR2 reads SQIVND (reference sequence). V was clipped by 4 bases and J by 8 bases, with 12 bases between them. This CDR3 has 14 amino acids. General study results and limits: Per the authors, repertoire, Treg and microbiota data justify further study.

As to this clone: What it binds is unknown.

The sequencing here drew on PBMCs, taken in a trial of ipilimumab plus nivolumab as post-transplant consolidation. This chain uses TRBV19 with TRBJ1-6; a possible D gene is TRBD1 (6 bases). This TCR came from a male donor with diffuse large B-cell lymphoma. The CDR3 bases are TGTGCCAGTAGTACTGGACAGAGGGATTCACCCCTCCACTTT. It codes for CASSTGQRDSPLHF.